Given below is one TCR beta chain in context. The antigen remains undetermined. A read error may explain this, as a much larger clone is one base away. This entry comes from a study of T cells in Graves' hyperthyroidism and ophthalmopathy. Study as a whole: Any treatment followed the collection of peripheral blood at initial diagnosis. Study-level findings and limits: Ophthalmopathy and stable hyperthyroidism were separated by a 13 V-J model.

TCR beta CDR3 regions were amplified from RNA. Using the HTBI primer set, a first-round RT-PCR was run on the TCR CDR3. TCRdb ran MiXCR on the multiplex PCR reads and lists one entry per CDR3 protein. The table has under 400,000 distinct CDR3 sequences, more than 11% seen once. Germline CDR1 MDHEN, CDR2 SYDVKM. The CDR3 is 14 residues long. Graves' hyperthyroidism without ophthalmopathy progression within 18 months was termed stable. In making diagnoses, clinical symptoms, serum thyroxine and TRAb, thyroid ultrasound and orbital computed tomography were all used. The chain employs TRBV28 and TRBJ1-2, with D perhaps matching TRBD1 (5 bases). Sequenced material: blood. The receptor was isolated from a woman between 55 and 75 years old with Graves' hyperthyroidism. As DNA, the CDR3 is TGTGCCGGCAGCCCCGGGTCAGGGCTCTATGGCTACACCTTC. Residues: CAGSPGSGLYGYTF.